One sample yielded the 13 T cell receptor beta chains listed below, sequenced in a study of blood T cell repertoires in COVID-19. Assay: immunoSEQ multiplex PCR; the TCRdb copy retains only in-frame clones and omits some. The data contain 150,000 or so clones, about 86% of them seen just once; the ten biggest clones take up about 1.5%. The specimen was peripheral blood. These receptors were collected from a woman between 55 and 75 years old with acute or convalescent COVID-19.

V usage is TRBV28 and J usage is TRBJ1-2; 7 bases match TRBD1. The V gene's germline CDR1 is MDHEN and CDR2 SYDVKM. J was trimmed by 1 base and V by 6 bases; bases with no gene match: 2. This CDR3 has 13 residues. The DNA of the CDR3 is TGTGCCAGCAGGGGGACAGATAACTATGGCTACACCTTC. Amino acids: CASRGTDNYGYTF.

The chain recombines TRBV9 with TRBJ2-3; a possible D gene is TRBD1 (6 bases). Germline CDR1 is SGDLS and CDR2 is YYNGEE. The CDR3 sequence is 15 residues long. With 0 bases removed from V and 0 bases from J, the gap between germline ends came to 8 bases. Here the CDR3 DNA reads TGTGCCAGCAGCGTAGAGGGGGATAGCACAGATACGCAGTATTTT. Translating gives CASSVEGDSTDTQYF.

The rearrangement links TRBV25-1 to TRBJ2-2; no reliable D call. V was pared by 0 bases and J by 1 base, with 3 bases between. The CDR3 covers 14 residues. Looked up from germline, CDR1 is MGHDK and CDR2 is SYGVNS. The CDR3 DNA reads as TGTGCCAGCAGTGAATACGGGAACACCGGGGAGCTGTTTTTT. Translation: CASSEYGNTGELFF.

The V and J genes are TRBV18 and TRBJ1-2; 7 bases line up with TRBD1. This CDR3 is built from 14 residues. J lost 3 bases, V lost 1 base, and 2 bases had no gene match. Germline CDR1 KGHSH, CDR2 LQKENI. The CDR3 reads CASSPQTGYYGYTF. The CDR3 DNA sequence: TGTGCCAGCTCACCACAGACAGGGTACTATGGCTACACCTTC.

CDR3 nucleotides: TGTGCCAGCAGCTTAGGTTATAATCAGCCCCAGCATTTT. It yields the protein CASSLGYNQPQHF. V usage is TRBV7-2 and J usage is TRBJ1-5, with no clear D. From germline, CDR1 is SGHTA and CDR2 FQGNSA. The CDR3 is made up of 13 amino acids. V shed 1 base and J shed 4 bases, with 5 bases lying between them.

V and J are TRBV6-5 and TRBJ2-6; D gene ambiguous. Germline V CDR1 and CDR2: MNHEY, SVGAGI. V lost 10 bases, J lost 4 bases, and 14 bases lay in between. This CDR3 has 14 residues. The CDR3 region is CATDSSIGANVLTF. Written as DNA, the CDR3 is TGTGCCACCGACTCGTCAATCGGGGCCAACGTCCTGACTTTC.

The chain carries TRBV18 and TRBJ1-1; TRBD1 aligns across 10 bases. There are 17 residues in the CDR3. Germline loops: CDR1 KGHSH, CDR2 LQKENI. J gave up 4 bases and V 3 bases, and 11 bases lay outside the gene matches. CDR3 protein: CASSPRTGGSEGTEAFF. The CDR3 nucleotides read TGTGCCAGCTCACCTCGGACAGGGGGATCGGAAGGCACTGAAGCTTTCTTT.

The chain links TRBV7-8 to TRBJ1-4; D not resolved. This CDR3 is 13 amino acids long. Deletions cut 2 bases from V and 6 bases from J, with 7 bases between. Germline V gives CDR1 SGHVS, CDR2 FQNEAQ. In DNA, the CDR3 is TGTGCCAGCAGCTTACGACGGGATGAAAAACTGTTTTTT. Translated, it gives CASSLRRDEKLFF.

The CDR3 loop reads CAIPLSPMGYTF. For the CDR3, the DNA is TGTGCCATCCCCCTTAGCCCGATGGGCTACACCTTC. The V and J genes are TRBV28 and TRBJ1-2; D not certain. The CDR3 length is 12 residues. Germline CDR1 MDHEN, CDR2 SYDVKM. Trimming removed 10 bases at V and 8 bases at J, with 17 bases between.

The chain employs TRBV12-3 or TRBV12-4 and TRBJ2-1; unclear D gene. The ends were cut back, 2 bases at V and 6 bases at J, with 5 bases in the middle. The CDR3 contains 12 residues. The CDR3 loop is CASSLLFNEQFF. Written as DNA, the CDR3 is TGTGCCAGCAGTTTACTTTTCAATGAGCAGTTCTTC.

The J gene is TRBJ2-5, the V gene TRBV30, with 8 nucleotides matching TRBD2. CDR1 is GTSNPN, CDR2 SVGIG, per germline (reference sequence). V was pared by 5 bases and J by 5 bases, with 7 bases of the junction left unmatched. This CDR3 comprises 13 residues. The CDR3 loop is CAWGAGLEETQYF. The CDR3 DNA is TGTGCCTGGGGGGCGGGACTAGAGGAGACCCAGTACTTC.

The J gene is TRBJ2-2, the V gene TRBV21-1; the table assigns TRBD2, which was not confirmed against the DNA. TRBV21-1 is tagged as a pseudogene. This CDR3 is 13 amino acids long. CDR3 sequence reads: CARKRGRTGELFF. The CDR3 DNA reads TGTGCCCGCAAGCGGGGGCGCACCGGGGAGCTGTTTTTT.

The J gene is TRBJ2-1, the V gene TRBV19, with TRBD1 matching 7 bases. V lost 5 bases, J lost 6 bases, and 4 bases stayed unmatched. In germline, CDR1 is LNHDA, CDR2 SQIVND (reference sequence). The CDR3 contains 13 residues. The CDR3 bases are TGTGCCAGTAGTTTTAACAGGGGCAATGAGCAGTTCTTC. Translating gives CASSFNRGNEQFF.